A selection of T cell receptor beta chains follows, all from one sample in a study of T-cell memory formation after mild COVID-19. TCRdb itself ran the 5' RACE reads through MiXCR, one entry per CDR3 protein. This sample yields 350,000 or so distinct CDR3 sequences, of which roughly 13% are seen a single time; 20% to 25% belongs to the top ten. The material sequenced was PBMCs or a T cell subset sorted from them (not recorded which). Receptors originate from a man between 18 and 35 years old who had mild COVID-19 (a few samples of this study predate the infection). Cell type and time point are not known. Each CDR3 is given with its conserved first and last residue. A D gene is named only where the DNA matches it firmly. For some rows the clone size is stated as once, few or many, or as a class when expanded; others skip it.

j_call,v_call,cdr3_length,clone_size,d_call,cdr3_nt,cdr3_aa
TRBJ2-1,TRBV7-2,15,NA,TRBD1,TGTGCCAGCAGCACCCACAGGGGGGTTTACAATGAGCAGTTCTTC,CASSTHRGVYNEQFF
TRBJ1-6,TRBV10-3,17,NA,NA,TGTGCCATCAGTGATCGGTTTCCTGGGGAGGTAAATTCACCCCTCCACTTT,CAISDRFPGEVNSPLHF
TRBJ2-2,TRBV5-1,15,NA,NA,TGCGCCAGCAGCTCCAGGGGAGGTTCTGCCGGGGAGCTGTTTTTT,CASSSRGGSAGELFF
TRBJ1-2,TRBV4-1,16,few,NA,TGCGCCAGCAGCCAAGTCGGGGATGAGGACGTCTATGGCTACACCTTC,CASSQVGDEDVYGYTF
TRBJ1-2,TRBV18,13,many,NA,TGTGCCAGCTCACCAGACGGGCTGGATGGCTACACCTTC,CASSPDGLDGYTF
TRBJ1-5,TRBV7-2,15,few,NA,TGTGCCAGCAGCTTAGCGCTATGGCGTAATCAGCCCCAGCATTTT,CASSLALWRNQPQHF
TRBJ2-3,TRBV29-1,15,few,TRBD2,TGCAGCGTTGAATTGGCTAGCGGGGGGAAGGATACGCAGTATTTT,CSVELASGGKDTQYF
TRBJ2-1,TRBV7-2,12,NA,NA,TGTGCCAGCAGCTTTCCGCCGAATGAGCAGTTCTTC,CASSFPPNEQFF
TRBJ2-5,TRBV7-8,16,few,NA,TGTGCCAGCAGCTTAGCGCGTGGAAAAAGGGGAGAGACCCAGTACTTC,CASSLARGKRGETQYF
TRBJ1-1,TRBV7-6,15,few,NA,TGTGCCAGCAGCTTCCAGACAGGTACCAACACTGAAGCTTTCTTT,CASSFQTGTNTEAFF
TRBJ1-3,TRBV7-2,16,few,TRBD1,TGTGCCAGCAGCGCGGGACAGGGGTTCACTGGAAACACCATATATTTT,CASSAGQGFTGNTIYF
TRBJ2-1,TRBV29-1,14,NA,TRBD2,TGCAGCGTTGATCTAGCGGGGCCTCGGGATGAGCAGTTCTTC,CSVDLAGPRDEQFF
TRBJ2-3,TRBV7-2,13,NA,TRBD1,TGTGCCACTGGGACAGGGGCGGGAGATACGCAGTATTTT,CATGTGAGDTQYF
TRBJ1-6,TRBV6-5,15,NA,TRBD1,TGTGCCAGCAGCCCAGGGGGCTCCTATAATTCACCCCTCCACTTT,CASSPGGSYNSPLHF
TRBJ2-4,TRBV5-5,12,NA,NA,TGTGCCAGCAGCTTGGGGGGGGACATTCAGTACTTC,CASSLGGDIQYF
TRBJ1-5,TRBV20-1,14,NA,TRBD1,TGCAGTGCAAGCGGACAGGGAGGTGGGCAGCCCCAGCATTTT,CSASGQGGGQPQHF
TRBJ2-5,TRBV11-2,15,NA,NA,TGTGCCAGCAGCTTAGATCCGTCGCTAGCAGAGACCCAGTACTTC,CASSLDPSLAETQYF
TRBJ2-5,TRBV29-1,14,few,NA,TGCAGCGTGACGGGGGGCAGGGAGTGGGAGACCCAGTACTTC,CSVTGGREWETQYF
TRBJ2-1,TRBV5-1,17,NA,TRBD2,TGCGCCAGCAGCTTGACCGAAATAGCGGGGGGCTACAATGAGCAGTTCTTC,CASSLTEIAGGYNEQFF
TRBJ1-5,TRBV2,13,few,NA,TGTGCCACCACTATCGGGGGGAATCAGCCCCAGCATTTT,CATTIGGNQPQHF
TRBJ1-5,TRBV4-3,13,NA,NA,TGCGCCAGCAGCCAAGATCTGGACCAGCCCCAGCATTTT,CASSQDLDQPQHF
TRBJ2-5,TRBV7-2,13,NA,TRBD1,TGTGCCAGCAGCTTGGGACAGGAAAGGACCCAGTACTTC,CASSLGQERTQYF
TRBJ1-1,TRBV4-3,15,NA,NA,TGCGCCAGCAGCCGTGGGGTCGGGAGGGGCACTGAAGCTTTCTTT,CASSRGVGRGTEAFF
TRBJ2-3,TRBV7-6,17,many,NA,TGTGCCAGCAGCTTAGCGGCGGGGGCCACCACAGGACATACGCAGTATTTT,CASSLAAGATTGHTQYF
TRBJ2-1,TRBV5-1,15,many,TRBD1,TGCGCCAGCAACGACAGGGGCAGCTCCTACAATGAGCAGTTCTTC,CASNDRGSSYNEQFF
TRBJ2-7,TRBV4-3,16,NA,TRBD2,TGCGCCAGCAGCGGGAGAGCGGGGGTCGCCTTCTACGAGCAGTACTTC,CASSGRAGVAFYEQYF
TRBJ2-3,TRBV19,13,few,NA,TGTGCCAGTAGTAACCGGGAAGCAGATACGCAGTATTTT,CASSNREADTQYF
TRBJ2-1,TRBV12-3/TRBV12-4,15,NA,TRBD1,TGTGCCAGCAGTGGGACAGGGAGGTCCTACAATGAGCAGTTCTTC,CASSGTGRSYNEQFF
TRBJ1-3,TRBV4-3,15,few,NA,TGCGCCAGCAGCCATGGAGGGGGGTTTGGAAACACCATATATTTT,CASSHGGGFGNTIYF
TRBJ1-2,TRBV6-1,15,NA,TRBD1,TGTGCCAGCAGTGAAGTGGGACAGGGGAACTATGGCTACACCTTC,CASSEVGQGNYGYTF
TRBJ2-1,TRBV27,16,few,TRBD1,TGTGCCAGCAGTTTCCTCGGCAGGGGGAAATACAATGAGCAGTTCTTC,CASSFLGRGKYNEQFF
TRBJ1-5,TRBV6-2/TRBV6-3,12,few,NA,TGTGCCAGCACCGTTGGATATCAGCCCCAGCATTTT,CASTVGYQPQHF
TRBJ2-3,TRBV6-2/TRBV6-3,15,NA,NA,TGTGCCAGCAGCCCCCGGGGGGGACAGGCAGATACGCAGTATTTT,CASSPRGGQADTQYF
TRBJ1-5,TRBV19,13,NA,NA,TGTGCCAGTAGTAGAACAGCTAGTCAGCCCCAGCATTTT,CASSRTASQPQHF
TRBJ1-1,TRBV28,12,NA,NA,TGTGCCATAGTAGGCGCTGGAACTGAAGCTTTCTTT,CAIVGAGTEAFF
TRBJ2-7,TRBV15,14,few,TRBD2,TGTGCCACCAGCAAGGCTAGCGGGCCCTACGAGCAGTACTTC,CATSKASGPYEQYF
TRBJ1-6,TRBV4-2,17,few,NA,TGTGCCAGCAGCCGGACCGCGGGGCAGGAATTTAATTCACCCCTCCACTTT,CASSRTAGQEFNSPLHF
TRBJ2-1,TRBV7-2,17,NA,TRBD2,TGTGCCAGCAGCTTACCGGGACTAGCGGGGGGGCTAAAGGAGCAGTTCTTC,CASSLPGLAGGLKEQFF
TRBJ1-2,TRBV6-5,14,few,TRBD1,TGTGCCAGCAGACCCGGGACAGGGTTGGCTGGCTACACCTTC,CASRPGTGLAGYTF
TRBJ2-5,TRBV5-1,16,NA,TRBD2,TGCGCCAGCAGCTTTTGGGCGGGGGGCCCCCTGAGCTCCCAGTACTTC,CASSFWAGGPLSSQYF
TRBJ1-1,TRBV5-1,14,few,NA,TGCGCCAGCAGCACCGTCCTGGGGAACACTGAAGCTTTCTTT,CASSTVLGNTEAFF
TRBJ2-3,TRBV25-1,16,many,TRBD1,TGTGCCAGCAGTGGGGGCTGGACAGGGAGCACAGATACGCAGTATTTT,CASSGGWTGSTDTQYF
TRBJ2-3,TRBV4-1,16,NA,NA,TGCGCCAGCAGCCAAGCACACGGGACGAGCACAGATACGCAGTATTTT,CASSQAHGTSTDTQYF
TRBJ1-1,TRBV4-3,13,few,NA,TGCGCCAGCAGCCAAGATGGGGCAGGCGAAGCTTTCTTT,CASSQDGAGEAFF
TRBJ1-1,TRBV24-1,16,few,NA,TGTGCCACCAGTGATTTCGGATGGGGCGGGGACACTGAAGCTTTCTTT,CATSDFGWGGDTEAFF
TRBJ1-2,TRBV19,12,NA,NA,TGTGCCACAGACTTTATACCGGGTCAGCTTACCTTC,CATDFIPGQLTF
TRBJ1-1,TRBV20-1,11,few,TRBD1,TGCAGGGGACAGTTGAACACTGAAGCTTTCTTT,CRGQLNTEAFF
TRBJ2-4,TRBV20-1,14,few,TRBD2,TGCAGTGCCGGTGGCGGGGGGCGCCCGATCATTCAGTACTTC,CSAGGGGRPIIQYF
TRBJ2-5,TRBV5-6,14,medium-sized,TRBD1,TGTGCCAGCAGCTTGGGCAGGGGGTATGAGACCCAGTACTTC,CASSLGRGYETQYF
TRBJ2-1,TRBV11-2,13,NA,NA,TGTGCCAGCAGACAAAGCGGCCTAAACGAACAGTTCTTC,CASRQSGLNEQFF